This TCR beta chain emerged from a study of CDR3 diversity in severe acne. One entry per CDR3 protein, called by TCRdb with MiXCR from the PCR reads. This sample has 97,000 or so distinct CDR3 sequences, with roughly half found just once. The length of the CDR3 is 15 residues. Germline CDR1 is SGHVS and CDR2 is FNYEAQ. V was shortened by 6 bases and J by 5 bases, with 20 bases between the two germline ends. In its sample, this clonotype was seen many times. V gene TRBV7-6 combines with J gene TRBJ2-7, with D perhaps given as TRBD1 or TRBD2 (6 bases each). Sequenced material: blood. The TCR sequence derives from a male donor with acne. The CDR3 loop reads CASSPSPGAHHEQYF. DNA for the CDR3: TGTGCCAGCAGTCCATCCCCGGGGGCCCATCACGAGCAGTACTTC.